The 10 T cell receptor beta chains below come from one sample, sequenced in a study of cytomegalovirus exposure and HLA in healthy donors. The PCR was carried out with 60 Vbeta primers and 13 Jbeta primers. Repertoires were generated with immunoSEQ multiplex PCR, while TCRdb's copy carries only in-frame clones and drops some. Altogether some 77,000 clones are present, about 80% being singletons, with the ten largest covering 32%. Source material: PBMCs. Receptors were obtained from a man in his fifties in good health and CMV-seropositive.

The sample holds a few counts of this clone. In DNA form, the CDR3 reads TGTGCCAGCAGCCTTCTCGCGGGTGGAATCCTTAGTAATGAGCAGTTCTTC. Amino acid sequence: CASSLLAGGILSNEQFF. The V call is TRBV7-9, the J call TRBJ2-1, with D perhaps TRBD2 (5 bases). The CDR3 runs to 17 residues. The ends were cut back, 5 bases at V and 7 bases at J, with 24 bases in the middle. In germline, CDR1 is SEHNR, CDR2 FQNEAQ (reference sequence).

This clone was counted a single time. V gene TRBV7-8 combines with J gene TRBJ2-1, with 10 bases matching TRBD2. There are 18 residues in the CDR3. Germline assignment: CDR1 SGHVS and CDR2 FQNEAQ. The V gene end was trimmed by 1 base and the J gene end by 2 bases; junction bases not matched to a gene: 8. CDR3: CASSLVSGRSRAYNEQFF. The CDR3 bases are TGTGCCAGCAGCTTAGTTAGCGGGAGGAGTCGGGCCTACAATGAGCAGTTCTTC. Complete variable domain (other parts from reference TRBV7-8 and TRBJ2-1): GAGVSQSPRYKVAKRGQDVALRCDPISGHVSLFWYQQALGQGPEFLTYFQNEAQLDKSGLPSDRFFAERPEGSVSTLKIQRTQQEDSAVYLCASSLVSGRSRAYNEQFFGPGTRLTVL.

The chain joins TRBV18 to TRBJ2-1; 7 nucleotides agree with TRBD2. Trimming removed 3 bases from V and 3 bases from J; junction bases left unmatched: 8. The CDR3 sequence is 16 residues long. CDR1 and CDR2 from the germline V gene are KGHSH and LQKENI. The DNA for the CDR3 is TGTGCCAGCTCACCCCTAGCGGAAAAGTTCTACAATGAGCAGTTCTTC. Amino acid sequence: CASSPLAEKFYNEQFF.

This clone was picked up one time. For the CDR3, the DNA is TGTGCCAGTAGTGGCGGGGTTATGAACACTGAAGCTTTCTTT. Translated, it gives CASSGGVMNTEAFF. This chain connects TRBV19 to TRBJ1-1; no definite D call. This CDR3 region has 14 residues. Germline V gene lookup returns CDR1 LNHDA and CDR2 SQIVND (reference sequence). Trimming stripped 5 bases from V and 0 bases from J, with 10 bases between.

This CDR3 reads CAWVRDRPYEQYF. In nucleotides, the CDR3 is TGTGCCTGGGTGAGGGACAGGCCCTACGAGCAGTACTTC. The chain combines TRBV30 with TRBJ2-7; 8 positions agree with TRBD1. Germline trimming cut 5 bases from V and 2 bases from J; bases unmatched to any gene: 5. Germline CDR1 is GTSNPN and CDR2 is SVGIG (reference sequence). CDR3 length equals 13 residues. Drawing the rest from reference TRBV30 and TRBJ2-7, the complete variable domain is SQTIHQWPATLVQPVGSPLSLECTVEGTSNPNLYWYRQAAGRGLQLLFYSVGIGQISSEVPQNLSASRPQDRQFILSSKKLLLSDSGFYLCAWVRDRPYEQYFGPGTRLTVT.

The chain uses TRBV29-1 and TRBJ2-7; D is unclear. Between the trimmed V and J ends, which lost 3 bases and 3 bases, there was a span of 12 bases. The CDR3 is 13 residues long. Germline V gives CDR1 SQVTM, CDR2 ANQGSEA. The CDR3 DNA follows: TGCAGCGTTGAGAGTAAAGCAAACTACGAGCAGTACTTC. This translates into CSVESKANYEQYF.

The chain recombines TRBV11-2 with TRBJ2-5; 9 bases fit TRBD2. Trimming removed 1 base from V and 5 bases from J; junction bases left unmatched: 5. The CDR3 loop spans 15 amino acids. CDR1 and CDR2 (germline): SGHAT, FQNNGV. The CDR3 bases are TGTGCCAGCAGCTTAGTCGGACTAGCGTCCGAGACCCAGTACTTC. Its protein product is CASSLVGLASETQYF.

The chain carries TRBV7-9 and TRBJ1-2; D is uncertain. CDR3 length: 15 amino acids. Trimming shortened V by 3 bases and J by 6 bases, and 17 bases separated the two germline ends. Germline CDR1 is SEHNR and CDR2 is FQNEAQ (reference sequence). CDR3 loop: CASSLGSPRGNGYTF. CDR3 nucleotide sequence: TGTGCCAGCAGCTTGGGGAGCCCTCGCGGAAATGGCTACACCTTC.

In the case of this clone: Relative to the germline gene, one junction end is altered; a read error may explain this. This specimen includes other DNA sequences encoding the same CDR3. The V gene is TRBV5-4, the J gene TRBJ2-1; TRBD1 agrees at 7 bases. Germline values: CDR1 SGHNT, CDR2 YYREEE (reference sequence). The CDR3 totals 14 residues. The CDR3 loop reads CASSLGTGYNEQFF. CDR3 bases: TGTGCCAGCAGCTTGGGGACAGGCTACAATGAGCAATTCTTC.

The chain carries TRBV30 and TRBJ2-2; D is unresolved. Deletions cut 2 bases from V and 1 base from J, with 5 bases between. This CDR3 contains 13 residues. The germline V gene encodes CDR1 GTSNPN and CDR2 SVGIG (reference sequence). Written as DNA, the CDR3 is TGTGCCTGGAGTCACTTGAACACCGGGGAGCTGTTTTTT. It specifies CAWSHLNTGELFF.